The sequence of this T cell receptor beta chain was determined in a study of patients and donors after allogeneic stem cell transplantation. TCRdb passed the RT-PCR reads through MiXCR, listing each CDR3 protein once. Of hundreds of thousands of distinct CDR3 sequences detected, 15% to 20% appear once; the ten largest clones hold less than 9.5%. V was pared by 2 bases and J by 0 bases, with 8 bases between. The germline gives CDR1 SGHVS, CDR2 FQNEAQ. The CDR3 sequence is 14 residues long. This clonotype was recorded many times. The source material was blood, either unsorted or a sorted T cell fraction (not recorded which). This clonotype was sampled from a human donor who was either an allogeneic HSCT recipient or a stem cell or donor lymphocyte infusion donor (not recorded which). It is not recorded whose cells these are; they may come from a transplant donor. The chain employs TRBV7-8 and TRBJ2-7; D might be TRBD1 or TRBD2, each matching 6 bases. CDR3 in amino acids: CASSLRGVSYEQYF. CDR3 DNA: TGTGCCAGCAGCTTAAGGGGGGTCTCCTACGAGCAGTACTTC.